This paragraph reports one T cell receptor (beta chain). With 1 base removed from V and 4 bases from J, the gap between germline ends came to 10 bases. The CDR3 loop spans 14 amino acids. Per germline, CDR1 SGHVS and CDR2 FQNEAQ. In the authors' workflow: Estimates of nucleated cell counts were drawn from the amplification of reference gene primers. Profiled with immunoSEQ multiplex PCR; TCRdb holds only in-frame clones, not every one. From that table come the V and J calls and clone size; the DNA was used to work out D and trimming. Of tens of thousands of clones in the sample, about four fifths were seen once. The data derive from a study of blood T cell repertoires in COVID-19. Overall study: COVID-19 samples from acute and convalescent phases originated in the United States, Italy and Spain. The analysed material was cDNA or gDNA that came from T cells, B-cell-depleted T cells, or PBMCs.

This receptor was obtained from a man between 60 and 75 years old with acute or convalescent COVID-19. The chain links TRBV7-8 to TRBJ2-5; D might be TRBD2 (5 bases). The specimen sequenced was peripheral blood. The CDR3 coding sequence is TGTGCCAGCAGCTTAGAGCAGCGGACAGAGACCCAGTACTTC. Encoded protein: CASSLEQRTETQYF.